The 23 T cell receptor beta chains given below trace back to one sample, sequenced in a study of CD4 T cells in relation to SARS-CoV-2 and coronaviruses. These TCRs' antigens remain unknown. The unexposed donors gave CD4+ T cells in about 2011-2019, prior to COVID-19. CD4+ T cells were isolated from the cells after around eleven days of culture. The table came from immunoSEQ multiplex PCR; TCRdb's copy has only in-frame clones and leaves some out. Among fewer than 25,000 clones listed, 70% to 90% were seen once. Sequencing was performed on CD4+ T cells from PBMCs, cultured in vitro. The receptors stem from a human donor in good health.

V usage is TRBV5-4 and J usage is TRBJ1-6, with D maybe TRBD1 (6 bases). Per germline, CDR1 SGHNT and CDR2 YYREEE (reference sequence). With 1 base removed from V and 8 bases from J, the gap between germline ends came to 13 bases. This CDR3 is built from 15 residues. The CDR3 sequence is CASSLFGGGDSPLHF. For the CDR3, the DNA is TGTGCCAGCAGCTTGTTTGGGGGCGGGGATTCACCCCTCCACTTT.

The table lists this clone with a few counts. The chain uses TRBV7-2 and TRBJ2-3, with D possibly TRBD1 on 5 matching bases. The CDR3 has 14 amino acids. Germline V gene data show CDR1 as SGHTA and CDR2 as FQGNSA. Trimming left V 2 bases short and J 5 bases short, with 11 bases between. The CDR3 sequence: CASSLRPQGDTQYF. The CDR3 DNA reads TGTGCCAGCAGCTTACGCCCCCAGGGAGATACGCAGTATTTT.

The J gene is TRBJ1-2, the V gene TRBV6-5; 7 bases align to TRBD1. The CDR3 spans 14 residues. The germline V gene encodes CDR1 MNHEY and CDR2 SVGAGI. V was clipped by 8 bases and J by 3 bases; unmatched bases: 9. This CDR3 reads CASFKGQGDYGYTF. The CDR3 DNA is TGTGCCAGCTTTAAAGGTCAGGGGGACTATGGCTACACCTTC.

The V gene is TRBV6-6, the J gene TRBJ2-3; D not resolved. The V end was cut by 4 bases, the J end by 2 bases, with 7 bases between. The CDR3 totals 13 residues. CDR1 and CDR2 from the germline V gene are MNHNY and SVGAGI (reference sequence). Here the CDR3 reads CASSWSATDTQYF. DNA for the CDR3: TGTGCCAGCAGTTGGAGTGCCACAGATACGCAGTATTTT.

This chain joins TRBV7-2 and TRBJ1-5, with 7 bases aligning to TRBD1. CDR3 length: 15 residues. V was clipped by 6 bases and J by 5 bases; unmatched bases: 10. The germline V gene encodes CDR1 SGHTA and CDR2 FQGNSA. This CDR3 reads CASSNDRVLDQPQHF. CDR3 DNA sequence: TGTGCCAGCAGTAATGACAGGGTTTTAGATCAGCCCCAGCATTTT.

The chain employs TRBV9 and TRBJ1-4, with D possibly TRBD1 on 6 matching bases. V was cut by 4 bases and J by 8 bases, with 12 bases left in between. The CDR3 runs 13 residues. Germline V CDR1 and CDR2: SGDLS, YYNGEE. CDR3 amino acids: CASSPRDTEKLFF. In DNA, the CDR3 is TGTGCCAGCAGCCCCCGGGACACCGAAAAACTGTTTTTT.

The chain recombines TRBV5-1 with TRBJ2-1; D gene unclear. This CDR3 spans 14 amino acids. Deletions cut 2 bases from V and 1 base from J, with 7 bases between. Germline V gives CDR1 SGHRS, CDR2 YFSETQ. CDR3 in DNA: TGCGCCAGCAGCTTTGACCCTTCCTACAATGAGCAGTTCTTC. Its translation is CASSFDPSYNEQFF.

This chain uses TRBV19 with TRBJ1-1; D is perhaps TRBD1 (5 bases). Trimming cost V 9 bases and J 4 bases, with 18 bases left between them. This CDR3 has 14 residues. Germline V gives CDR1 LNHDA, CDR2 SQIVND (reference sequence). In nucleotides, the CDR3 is TGTGCCAGCGACTTGGGGCGGGGGAGCACTGAAGCTTTCTTT. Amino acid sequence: CASDLGRGSTEAFF.

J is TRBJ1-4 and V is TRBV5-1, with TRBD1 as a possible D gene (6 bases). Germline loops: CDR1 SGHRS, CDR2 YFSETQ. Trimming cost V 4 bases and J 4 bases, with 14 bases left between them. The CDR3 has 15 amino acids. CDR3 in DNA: TGCGCCAGCAGCCCGGGGGGGACACGTAATGAAAAACTGTTTTTT. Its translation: CASSPGGTRNEKLFF.

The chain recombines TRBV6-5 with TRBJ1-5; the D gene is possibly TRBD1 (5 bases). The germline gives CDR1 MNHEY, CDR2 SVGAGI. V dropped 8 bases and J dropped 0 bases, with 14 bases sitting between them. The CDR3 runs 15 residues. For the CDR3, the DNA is TGTGCCAGCCGCCGGGGGACCTTTAGCAATCAGCCCCAGCATTTT. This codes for CASRRGTFSNQPQHF.

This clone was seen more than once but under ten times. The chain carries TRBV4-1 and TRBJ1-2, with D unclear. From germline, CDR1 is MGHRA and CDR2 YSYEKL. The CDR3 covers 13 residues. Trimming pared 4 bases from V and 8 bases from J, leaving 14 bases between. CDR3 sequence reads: CASSPQDRTGYTF. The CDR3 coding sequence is TGCGCCAGCAGCCCTCAGGACCGGACGGGCTACACCTTC.

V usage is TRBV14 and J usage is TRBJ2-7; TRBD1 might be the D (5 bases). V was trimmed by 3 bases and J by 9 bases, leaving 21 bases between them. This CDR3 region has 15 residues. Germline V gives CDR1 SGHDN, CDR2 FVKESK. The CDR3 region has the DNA TGTGCCAGCAGCCACGCGGCCTTTCTGACAGATGTGCAGTACTTC. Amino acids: CASSHAAFLTDVQYF.

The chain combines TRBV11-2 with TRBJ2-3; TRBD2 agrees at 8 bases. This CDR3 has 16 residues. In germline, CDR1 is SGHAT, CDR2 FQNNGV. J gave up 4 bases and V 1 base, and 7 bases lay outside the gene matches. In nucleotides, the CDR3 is TGTGCCAGCAGCTTAGCCCCCAGCGGGGGATCAGATACGCAGTATTTT. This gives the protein CASSLAPSGGSDTQYF.

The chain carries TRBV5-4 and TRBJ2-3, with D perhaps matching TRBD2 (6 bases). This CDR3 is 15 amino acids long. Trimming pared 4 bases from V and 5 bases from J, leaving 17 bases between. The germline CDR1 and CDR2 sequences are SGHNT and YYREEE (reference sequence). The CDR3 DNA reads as TGTGCCAGCAGCCAACCCGGGAGCCTTAAAGATACGCAGTATTTT. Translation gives CASSQPGSLKDTQYF. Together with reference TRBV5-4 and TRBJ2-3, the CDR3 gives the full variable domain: ETGVTQSPTHLIKTRGQQVTLRCSSQSGHNTVSWYQQALGQGPQFIFQYYREEENGRGNFPPRFSGLQFPNYSSELNVNALELDDSALYLCASSQPGSLKDTQYFGPGTRLTVL.

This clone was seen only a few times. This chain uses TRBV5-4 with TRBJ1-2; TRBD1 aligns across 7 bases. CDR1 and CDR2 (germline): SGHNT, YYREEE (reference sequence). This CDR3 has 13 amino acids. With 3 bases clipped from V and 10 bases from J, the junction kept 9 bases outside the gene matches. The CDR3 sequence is CASSSNRGRFYTF. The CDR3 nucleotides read TGTGCCAGCAGCTCGAACAGGGGCCGGTTCTACACCTTC.

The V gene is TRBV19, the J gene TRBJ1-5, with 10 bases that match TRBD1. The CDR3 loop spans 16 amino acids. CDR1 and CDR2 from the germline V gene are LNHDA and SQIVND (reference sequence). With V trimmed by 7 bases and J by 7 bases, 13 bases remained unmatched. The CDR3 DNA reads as TGTGCCAGTACCACAATCCGGGACAGGGGATTCCAGCCCCAGCATTTT. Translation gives CASTTIRDRGFQPQHF.

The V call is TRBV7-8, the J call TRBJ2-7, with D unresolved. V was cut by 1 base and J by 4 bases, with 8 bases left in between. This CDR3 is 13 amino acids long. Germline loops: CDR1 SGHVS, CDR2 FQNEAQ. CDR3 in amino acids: CASSLGLDYEQYF. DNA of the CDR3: TGTGCCAGCAGCTTAGGTTTGGATTACGAGCAGTACTTC.

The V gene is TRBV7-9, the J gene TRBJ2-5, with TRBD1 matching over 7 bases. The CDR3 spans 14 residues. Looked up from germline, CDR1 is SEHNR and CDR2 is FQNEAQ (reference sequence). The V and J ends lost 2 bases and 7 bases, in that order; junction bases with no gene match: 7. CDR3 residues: CASSLTGEFGTQYF. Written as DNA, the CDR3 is TGTGCCAGCAGCTTAACAGGGGAGTTTGGGACCCAGTACTTC. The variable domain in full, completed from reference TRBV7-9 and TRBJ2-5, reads DTGVSQNPRHKITKRGQNVTFRCDPISEHNRLYWYRQTLGQGPEFLTYFQNEAQLEKSRLLSDRFSAERPKGSFSTLEIQRTEQGDSAMYLCASSLTGEFGTQYFGPGTRLLVL.

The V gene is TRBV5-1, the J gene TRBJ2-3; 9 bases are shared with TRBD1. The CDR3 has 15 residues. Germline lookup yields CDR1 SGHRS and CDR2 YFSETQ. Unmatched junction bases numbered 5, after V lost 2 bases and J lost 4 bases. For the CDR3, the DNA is TGCGCCAGCAGCTTACAGGGGGCGGAGGCAGATACGCAGTATTTT. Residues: CASSLQGAEADTQYF. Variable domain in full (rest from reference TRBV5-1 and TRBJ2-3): KAGVTQTPRYLIKTRGQQVTLSCSPISGHRSVSWYQQTPGQGLQFLFEYFSETQRNKGNFPGRFSGRQFSNSRSEMNVSTLELGDSALYLCASSLQGAEADTQYFGPGTRLTVL.

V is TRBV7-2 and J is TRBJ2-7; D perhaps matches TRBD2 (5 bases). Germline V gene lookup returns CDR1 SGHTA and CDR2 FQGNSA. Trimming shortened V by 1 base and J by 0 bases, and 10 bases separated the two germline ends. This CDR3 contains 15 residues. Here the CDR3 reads CASSLGGGGSYEQYF. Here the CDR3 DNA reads TGTGCCAGCAGCTTAGGAGGCGGAGGCTCCTACGAGCAGTACTTC.

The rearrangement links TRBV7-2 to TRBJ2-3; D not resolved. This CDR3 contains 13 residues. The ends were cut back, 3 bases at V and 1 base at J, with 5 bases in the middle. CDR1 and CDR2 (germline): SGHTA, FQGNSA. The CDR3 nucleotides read TGTGCCAGCAGCTTCCCAGGCACAGATACGCAGTATTTT. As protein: CASSFPGTDTQYF.

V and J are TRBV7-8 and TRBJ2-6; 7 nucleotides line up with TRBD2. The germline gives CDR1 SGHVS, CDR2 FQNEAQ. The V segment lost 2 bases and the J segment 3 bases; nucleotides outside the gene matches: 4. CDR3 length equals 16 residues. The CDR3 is CASSLFGGSGANVLTF. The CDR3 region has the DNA TGTGCCAGCAGCTTATTCGGGGGGAGTGGGGCCAACGTCCTGACTTTC.

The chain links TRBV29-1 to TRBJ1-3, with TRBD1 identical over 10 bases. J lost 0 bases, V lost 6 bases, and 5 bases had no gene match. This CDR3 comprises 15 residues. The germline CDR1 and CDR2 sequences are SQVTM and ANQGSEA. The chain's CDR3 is CSVVTGGFSGNTIYF. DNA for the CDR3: TGCAGCGTCGTGACAGGGGGCTTCTCTGGAAACACCATATATTTT.